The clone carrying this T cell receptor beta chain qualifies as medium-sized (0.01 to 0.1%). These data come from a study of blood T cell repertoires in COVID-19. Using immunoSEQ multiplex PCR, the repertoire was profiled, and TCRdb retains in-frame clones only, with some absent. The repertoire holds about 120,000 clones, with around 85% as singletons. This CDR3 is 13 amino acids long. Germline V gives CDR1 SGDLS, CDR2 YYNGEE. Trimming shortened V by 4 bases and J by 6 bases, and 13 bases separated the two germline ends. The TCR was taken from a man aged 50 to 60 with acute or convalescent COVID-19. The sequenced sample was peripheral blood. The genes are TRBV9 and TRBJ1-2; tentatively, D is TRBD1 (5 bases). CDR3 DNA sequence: TGTGCCAGCAGCCCACAGGCTCTCGATGGCTACACCTTC. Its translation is CASSPQALDGYTF.